Following are 26 T cell receptor beta chains from one sample sequenced in a study of blood T cell repertoires in COVID-19. Profiled with immunoSEQ multiplex PCR; TCRdb holds only in-frame clones, not every one. The sample yields about 340,000 clones, around 88% seen once. The sample comprised peripheral blood. All receptors come from a man aged 30 to 45 with active or convalescent COVID-19.

This clone came up many times. This CDR3 reads CASSPGVSNEQFF. In nucleotides, the CDR3 is TGTGCCAGCAGCCCAGGGGTCAGCAATGAGCAGTTCTTC. This rearrangement joins TRBV27 to TRBJ2-1; D is perhaps TRBD1 (6 bases). Trimming cost V 6 bases and J 6 bases, with 12 bases left between them. The CDR3 covers 13 residues. Per the germline V gene, CDR1 is MNHEY and CDR2 is SMNVEV (reference sequence).

V is TRBV5-1 and J is TRBJ1-2; 10 bases agree with TRBD1. The CDR3 consists of 13 residues. Trimming took 7 bases from V and 5 from J; bases not matched to a gene: 5. CDR1 is SGHRS, CDR2 YFSETQ, per germline. CDR3 protein: CASSGQGEYGYTF. In DNA form, the CDR3 reads TGCGCCAGCTCTGGACAGGGGGAATATGGCTACACCTTC.

This clone showed up just a few times. The chain joins TRBV3-1 (or the pseudogene TRBV3-2) to TRBJ2-7, with 10 bases aligning to TRBD2. The CDR3 is 15 residues long. The germline V gene encodes CDR1 LGHDT and CDR2 YNNKEL (reference sequence). V shed 3 bases and J 3 bases; nucleotides not matched to a gene: 5. The CDR3 sequence: CASSQGWTSGYEQYF. CDR3 nucleotides: TGTGCCAGCAGCCAGGGGTGGACTAGCGGCTACGAGCAGTACTTC.

The rearrangement joins TRBV19 to TRBJ2-1, with 8 bases matching TRBD2. J gave up 8 bases and V 5 bases, and 14 bases lay outside the gene matches. Germline CDR1 and CDR2: LNHDA and SQIVND (reference sequence). This CDR3 has 16 amino acids. The CDR3 sequence: CASSPNGMAGGHEQFF. The CDR3 DNA is TGTGCCAGTAGTCCAAACGGGATGGCGGGAGGTCATGAGCAGTTCTTC. The whole variable domain, filled in from reference TRBV19 and TRBJ2-1, reads DGGITQSPKYLFRKEGQNVTLSCEQNLNHDAMYWYRQDPGQGLRLIYYSQIVNDFQKGDIAEGYSVSREKKESFPLTVTSAQKNPTAFYLCASSPNGMAGGHEQFFGPGTRLTVL.

The chain combines TRBV6-2 or TRBV6-3 with TRBJ2-7; 10 bases are shared with TRBD2. Trimming removed 5 bases from V and 2 bases from J; junction bases left unmatched: 9. The CDR3 has 16 residues. CDR1 and CDR2 (germline): MNHEY, SVGEGT. CDR3 residues: CASSPQSSGRPYEQYF. DNA for the CDR3: TGTGCCAGCAGTCCACAGTCTAGCGGGAGACCCTACGAGCAGTACTTC.

The rearrangement joins TRBV9 to TRBJ2-7; 9 positions agree with TRBD2. From germline, CDR1 is SGDLS and CDR2 YYNGEE. V lost 0 bases to trimming and J lost 7 bases; unmatched junction nucleotides: 11. This CDR3 has 16 amino acids. Written as DNA, the CDR3 is TGTGCCAGCAGCGTAGGGGATAGCGGGAGCGTATGGGAGCAGTACTTC. This translates into CASSVGDSGSVWEQYF.

This chain joins TRBV19 and TRBJ1-1; 9 bases agree with TRBD1. Germline CDR1 LNHDA, CDR2 SQIVND (reference sequence). This CDR3 is 12 amino acids long. V shed 8 bases, J shed 6 bases, and the junction held 4 bases outside the gene matches. The CDR3 loop is CASGDRGSEAFF. The CDR3 bases are TGTGCCAGTGGCGACAGGGGGTCTGAAGCTTTCTTT.

The rearrangement joins TRBV10-3 to TRBJ1-3; TRBD1 matches 9 bases. Germline-derived CDR1 and CDR2 are ENHRY and SYGVKD. After removal of 6 bases from V and 4 bases from J, the junction contained 4 bases not matched to a gene. This CDR3 contains 14 residues. For the CDR3, the DNA is TGTGCCATCAGACAGGGGGCGCGGGGAAACACCATATATTTT. Amino acids: CAIRQGARGNTIYF.

V usage is TRBV9 and J usage is TRBJ2-1; D is unclear. Germline values: CDR1 SGDLS, CDR2 YYNGEE. This CDR3 comprises 14 residues. Trimming removed 0 bases at V and 5 bases at J, with 9 bases between. CDR3 nucleotides: TGTGCCAGCAGCGTAGGCCTAACGGACAATGAGCAGTTCTTC. The encoded protein is CASSVGLTDNEQFF. The full variable domain, in which reference TRBV9 and TRBJ2-1 provide the parts outside the CDR3, is DSGVTQTPKHLITATGQRVTLRCSPRSGDLSVYWYQQSLDQGLQFLIQYYNGEERAKGNILERFSAQQFPDLHSELNLSSLELGDSALYFCASSVGLTDNEQFFGPGTRLTVL.

The chain has TRBV27 and TRBJ1-3; D is uncertain. The CDR3 sequence is 13 residues long. Trimming left V 9 bases short and J 1 base short, with 10 bases between. CDR1 is MNHEY and CDR2 is SMNVEV in the germline V gene (reference sequence). The CDR3 DNA sequence: TGTGCCAGTTACAGTTTTTCTGGAAACACCATATATTTT. Translation gives CASYSFSGNTIYF.

This sequence joins TRBV25-1 and TRBJ2-7; 11 bases match TRBD2. The CDR3 extends over 15 amino acids. Losses at the gene ends were 5 bases for V and 4 bases for J; bases not matched to a gene: 7. Per the germline V gene, CDR1 is MGHDK and CDR2 is SYGVNS. DNA of the CDR3: TGTGCCAGCAGTTCGATGACTAGCGGGGTTTACGAGCAGTACTTC. Amino acids: CASSSMTSGVYEQYF.

This clone was seen only a few times. This chain connects TRBV28 to TRBJ1-2; 10 positions agree with TRBD1. This CDR3 has 17 amino acids. Germline V gene data show CDR1 as MDHEN and CDR2 as SYDVKM. The J segment lost 4 bases and the V segment lost 5 bases, leaving 13 bases of the junction unmatched. The CDR3: CASSPPGTGELGYGYTF. The CDR3 region has the DNA TGTGCCAGCAGTCCTCCGGGGACAGGGGAGCTTGGCTATGGCTACACCTTC.

This clone was picked up a small number of times. The rearrangement uses TRBV11-3 and TRBJ2-1, with TRBD2 identical over 8 bases. Germline V gene sequence: CDR1 SGHNT, CDR2 YENEEA. V lost 2 bases to trimming and J lost 5 bases; unmatched junction nucleotides: 2. The CDR3 is 14 amino acids. The CDR3 nucleotides read TGTGCCAGCAGCTTACCAGCGGGGGACAATGAGCAGTTCTTC. It is translated as CASSLPAGDNEQFF.

This chain links TRBV30 with TRBJ2-7; tentatively, D is TRBD1 (6 bases). From germline, CDR1 is GTSNPN and CDR2 SVGIG (reference sequence). This CDR3 has 12 amino acids. With 3 bases removed from V and 2 bases from J, the gap between germline ends came to 8 bases. CDR3 protein: CAWRQGAYEQYF. CDR3 DNA: TGTGCCTGGAGACAGGGAGCCTACGAGCAGTACTTC.

V usage is TRBV5-1 and J usage is TRBJ2-5, with a tentative D call TRBD2 (6 bases). Trimming removed 3 bases from V and 1 base from J, with 10 bases in between. This CDR3 has 14 residues. Per the germline V gene, CDR1 is SGHRS and CDR2 is YFSETQ. CDR3 amino acids: CASSWATSQETQYF. As DNA, the CDR3 is TGCGCCAGCAGCTGGGCGACTAGCCAAGAGACCCAGTACTTC.

This sequence joins TRBV3-1 (or the pseudogene TRBV3-2) and TRBJ2-3; TRBD2 agrees at 8 bases. After removal of 1 base from V and 6 bases from J, the junction contained 3 bases not matched to a gene. The germline CDR1 and CDR2 sequences are LGHDT and YNNKEL (reference sequence). This CDR3 is built from 14 residues. CDR3 in amino acids: CASSQAGGQDTQYF. The CDR3 coding sequence is TGTGCCAGCAGCCAAGCGGGGGGGCAGGATACGCAGTATTTT.

This chain joins TRBV5-1 and TRBJ1-2; perhaps TRBD1 as D (6 bases). V lost 4 bases and J 8 bases, leaving 18 bases between the germline ends. The germline gives CDR1 SGHRS, CDR2 YFSETQ. The CDR3 covers 14 residues. The CDR3 DNA sequence: TGCGCCAGCAGCCAAAACAGGGATTACAGGGGCTACACCTTC. Translating gives CASSQNRDYRGYTF.

The CDR3 is CASSPLRRGRLHEQYF. CDR3 DNA sequence: TGTGCCAGCAGCCCTCTCCGGAGGGGGCGTCTCCACGAGCAGTACTTC. This chain connects TRBV3-1 (or the pseudogene TRBV3-2) to TRBJ2-7; D possibly corresponds to TRBD1 (7 bases). This CDR3 has 16 residues. V lost 4 bases and J 5 bases, leaving 21 bases between the germline ends. Germline CDR1 is LGHDT and CDR2 is YNNKEL (reference sequence).

The chain carries TRBV30 and TRBJ1-2; D remains ambiguous. V was shortened by 5 bases and J by 4 bases, with 11 bases between the two germline ends. The CDR3 is 12 amino acids. Germline V CDR1 and CDR2: GTSNPN, SVGIG (reference sequence). The CDR3 spells CAWGDLGYGYTF. The CDR3, as DNA: TGTGCCTGGGGTGATCTAGGCTATGGCTACACCTTC.

The chain joins TRBV27 to TRBJ2-2, with 15 positions matching TRBD2. Per the germline V gene, CDR1 is MNHEY and CDR2 is SMNVEV (reference sequence). The CDR3 spans 18 residues. With 1 base clipped from V and 1 base from J, the junction kept 1 base outside the gene matches. In DNA form, the CDR3 reads TGTGCCAGCAGTTTATGGGGACTAGCGGGAGGGAACACCGGGGAGCTGTTTTTT. Protein: CASSLWGLAGGNTGELFF.

The chain combines TRBV4-3 with TRBJ2-2; TRBD2 matches 10 bases. This CDR3 is built from 15 residues. V lost 6 bases to trimming and J lost 1 base; unmatched junction nucleotides: 2. The V gene's germline CDR1 is LGHNA and CDR2 YSLEER. CDR3 amino acids: CASRLAGWNTGELFF. The CDR3 DNA reads as TGCGCCAGCAGACTAGCGGGATGGAACACCGGGGAGCTGTTTTTT.

The V gene is TRBV12-5, the J gene TRBJ2-3; 15 bases are shared with TRBD2. This CDR3 has 17 amino acids. The V and J ends lost 6 bases and 2 bases, in that order; junction bases with no gene match: 6. Germline CDR1 and CDR2: LGHNT and FRNRAP. The CDR3 reads CASGGLAGGHSTDTQYF. The CDR3 DNA follows: TGTGCTAGTGGGGGACTAGCGGGGGGTCATTCCACAGATACGCAGTATTTT.

The rearrangement joins TRBV28 to TRBJ2-3; D is undetermined. In germline, CDR1 is MDHEN, CDR2 SYDVKM. The CDR3 spans 13 residues. V was clipped by 6 bases and J by 5 bases, with 12 bases between them. CDR3 nucleotides: TGTGCCAGCAGAATGAACCTAAGAGATACGCAGTATTTT. Translating gives CASRMNLRDTQYF.

This sequence joins TRBV4-3 and TRBJ2-7, with 8 nucleotides matching TRBD2. The germline gives CDR1 LGHNA, CDR2 YSLEER. V lost 1 base and J lost 4; bases outside the gene matches: 6. The CDR3 is made up of 15 amino acids. CDR3 residues: CASSQGTSFLYEQYF. Here the CDR3 DNA reads TGCGCCAGCAGCCAAGGGACTAGCTTTCTATACGAGCAGTACTTC.

This clone was observed a handful of times. V usage is TRBV9 and J usage is TRBJ1-3; 7 nucleotides agree with TRBD1. Trimming removed 2 bases from V and 9 bases from J; junction bases left unmatched: 2. The CDR3 runs to 12 residues. Germline values: CDR1 SGDLS, CDR2 YYNGEE. The CDR3, as DNA: TGTGCCAGCAGCGTTCCAGGGGGCACCATATATTTT. The encoded protein is CASSVPGGTIYF.

This clone was detected a few times. The genes are TRBV7-2 and TRBJ2-7; TRBD1 matches 8 bases. The CDR3 has 16 amino acids. CDR1 is SGHTA, CDR2 FQGNSA, per germline. Trimming removed 5 bases from V and 5 bases from J; junction bases left unmatched: 14. This CDR3 reads CASSHPDRETFHEQYF. The CDR3, as DNA: TGTGCCAGCAGCCACCCGGACAGGGAGACGTTCCACGAGCAGTACTTC.